This TCR beta chain was identified during a study of T cells in Graves' hyperthyroidism and ophthalmopathy. There were TCR beta CDR3 regions amplified from RNA transcripts. A set of HTBI primers served as the primers for a first-round RT-PCR of the TCR CDR3. TCRdb called the multiplex PCR reads again in MiXCR, with one record for every CDR3 protein. Found here are fewer than 900,000 distinct CDR3 sequences, 15% to 20% of them singletons; the top ten hold roughly 8%. In this sample, this clonotype turned up many times. The TCR originated in a man between 18 and 35 years old with Graves' hyperthyroidism. The sequenced sample consisted of blood.

The chain's CDR3 is CASSLTIQETQYF. In DNA, the CDR3 is TGTGCCAGCAGCTTAACTATCCAAGAGACCCAGTACTTC. The chain employs TRBV7-3 and TRBJ2-5; D gene uncertain. Trimming stripped 0 bases from V and 1 base from J, with 3 bases between. This CDR3 is 13 amino acids long. Germline CDR1 SGHTA, CDR2 FQGTGA.